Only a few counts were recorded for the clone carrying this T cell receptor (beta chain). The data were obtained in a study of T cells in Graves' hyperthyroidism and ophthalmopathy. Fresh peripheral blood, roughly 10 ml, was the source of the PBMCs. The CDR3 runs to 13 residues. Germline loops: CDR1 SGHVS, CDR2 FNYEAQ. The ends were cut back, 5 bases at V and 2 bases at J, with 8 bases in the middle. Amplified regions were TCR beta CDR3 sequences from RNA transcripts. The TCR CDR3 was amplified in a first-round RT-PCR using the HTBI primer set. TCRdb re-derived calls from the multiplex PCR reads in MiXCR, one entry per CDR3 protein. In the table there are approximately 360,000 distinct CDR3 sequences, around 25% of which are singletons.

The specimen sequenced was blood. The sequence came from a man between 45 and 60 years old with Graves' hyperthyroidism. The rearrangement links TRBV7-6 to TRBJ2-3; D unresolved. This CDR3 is CASSPADTDTQYF. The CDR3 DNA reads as TGTGCCAGCAGCCCCGCTGACACAGATACGCAGTATTTT.